This T cell receptor beta chain was sequenced during a study of somatic mutations in cytotoxic T cells in rheumatoid arthritis. Study at large: There were some V beta antibody-stained T-cell populations flow-sorted at nearly 100% purity, and these included V beta1+ cells sequenced for TCRB.

Trimming shortened V by 3 bases and J by 4 bases, and 9 bases separated the two germline ends. The CDR3 is 13 residues long. CDR1 ENHRY and CDR2 SYGVKD come from the germline V gene. This table comes from immunoSEQ multiplex PCR, and its TCRdb copy is limited to in-frame clones, with some not included. The sample carries tens of thousands of clones, approximately 86% recorded once. In its sample, this clone was seen once. Sequencing used CD8+ T cells sorted from blood. The TCR was taken from a woman in her forties or fifties in good health. The J gene is TRBJ1-1, the V gene TRBV10-3; the D is unclear. The CDR3 sequence: CAISDEGGTEAFF. CDR3 sequence (DNA): TGTGCCATCAGTGATGAGGGTGGCACTGAAGCTTTCTTT.